Presented here are 17 T cell receptor beta chains from one specimen sequenced in a study of monozygotic twins with inflammatory bowel disease. One entry per CDR3 protein, without DNA, is what TCRdb gives after re-calling the 5' RACE reads. This repertoire includes nearly 450,000 distinct CDR3 sequences. The sequenced sample was blood. These receptors were collected from a human donor with ulcerative colitis or Crohn's disease, or a healthy co-twin of an affected twin (not recorded which).

This chain joins TRBV19 and TRBJ1-2. CDR1 LNHDA and CDR2 SQIVND come from the germline V gene (reference sequence). The CDR3 sequence is 12 residues long. CDR3 amino acids: CASIGVNYGYTF. Full variable domain (remainder filled in from reference TRBV19 and TRBJ1-2): DGGITQSPKYLFRKEGQNVTLSCEQNLNHDAMYWYRQDPGQGLRLIYYSQIVNDFQKGDIAEGYSVSREKKESFPLTVTSAQKNPTAFYLCASIGVNYGYTFGSGTRLTVV.

V gene TRBV4-3 combines with J gene TRBJ2-3; TCRdb calls TRBD2, which cannot be checked without DNA. This CDR3 is built from 18 residues. Germline CDR1 and CDR2: LGHNA and YSLEER. This CDR3 is CASSQDGVQREGTDTQYF.

This chain links TRBV30 with TRBJ2-7. Germline CDR1 GTSNPN, CDR2 SVGIG (reference sequence). The CDR3 has 13 amino acids. This chain's CDR3 is CAWSPGDTYEQYF.

The gene calls are TRBV6-5 and TRBJ2-7; no DNA is available, so the TRBD1 call from TCRdb remains unchecked. CDR1 MNHEY and CDR2 SVGAGI come from the germline V gene. The CDR3 is made up of 17 amino acids. This chain's CDR3 is CASSYSQTGDLSYEQYF.

This chain connects TRBV24-1 to TRBJ2-7; lacking DNA, the TRBD2 call made by TCRdb goes unchecked. Germline-derived CDR1 and CDR2 are KGHDR and SFDVKD. The CDR3 runs 16 residues. Here the CDR3 reads CATRERVEREWHEQYF.

The rearrangement joins TRBV6-1 to TRBJ2-2; TCRdb's D gene call, TRBD1, goes unchecked for lack of DNA. The germline V gene encodes CDR1 MNHNS and CDR2 SASEGT. The CDR3 loop spans 14 amino acids. CDR3 protein: CASSLQGTTGELFF.

The chain links TRBV6-5 to TRBJ2-3; the D call of TRBD1 rests on TCRdb alone, since no DNA is present to check it. The CDR3 consists of 14 residues. The V gene's germline CDR1 is MNHEY and CDR2 SVGAGI. The CDR3 spells CASSYSTRGGTQYF.

The J gene is TRBJ2-2, the V gene TRBV18; the D call of TRBD1 rests on TCRdb alone, since no DNA is present to check it. This CDR3 region has 16 residues. The germline V gene has CDR1 KGHSH and CDR2 LQKENI. CDR3 loop: CASSPKGQADAGELFF.

The V gene is TRBV29-1, the J gene TRBJ2-5; TCRdb indicates TRBD1, and absent DNA this call remains unverified. The CDR3 has 12 amino acids. The germline V gene encodes CDR1 SQVTM and CDR2 ANQGSEA. CDR3 region: CSVVQGEETQYF.

This rearrangement joins TRBV11-2 to TRBJ2-7; TCRdb indicates TRBD2, and absent DNA this call remains unverified. The CDR3 totals 14 residues. Germline V gene lookup returns CDR1 SGHAT and CDR2 FQNNGV. This CDR3 reads CASSSQSGIGEQYF. The full variable domain, rest sourced from reference TRBV11-2 and TRBJ2-7, is EAGVAQSPRYKIIEKRQSVAFWCNPISGHATLYWYQQILGQGPKLLIQFQNNGVVDDSQLPKDRFSAERLKGVDSTLKIQPAKLEDSAVYLCASSSQSGIGEQYFGPGTRLTVT.

The chain links TRBV28 to TRBJ1-2. CDR1 and CDR2 from the germline V gene are MDHEN and SYDVKM. The CDR3 covers 12 residues. The CDR3 reads CVSSKSNYGYTF.

The chain couples TRBV18 to TRBJ2-1. The length of the CDR3 is 13 residues. The V gene's germline CDR1 is KGHSH and CDR2 LQKENI. The CDR3 spells CASSPDRHNEQFF.

The chain links TRBV21-1 to TRBJ2-2. TRBV21-1 is a documented pseudogene. The CDR3 has 14 amino acids. This CDR3 is CATTLVGGTGELFF.

V is TRBV20-1 and J is TRBJ1-4; TCRdb indicates TRBD1, and absent DNA this call remains unverified. Germline assignment: CDR1 DFQATT and CDR2 SNEGSKA (reference sequence). The CDR3 is 16 amino acids. This CDR3 is CSALTGQGGTNEKLFF.

This chain connects TRBV3-1 to TRBJ1-1. Germline values: CDR1 LGHDT, CDR2 YNNKEL (reference sequence). The CDR3 sequence is 12 residues long. Here the CDR3 reads CASQRADTEAFF.

The rearrangement joins TRBV14 to TRBJ2-2; TCRdb's D gene call, TRBD1, goes unchecked for lack of DNA. This CDR3 comprises 15 residues. The germline gives CDR1 SGHDN, CDR2 FVKESK. CDR3 residues: CASSQGQPPAGELFF.

The chain combines TRBV7-7 with TRBJ2-5; TCRdb gives TRBD1 as the D gene, but with no DNA this cannot be confirmed. Germline lookup yields CDR1 SSHAT and CDR2 FNYEAQ (reference sequence). This CDR3 region has 13 residues. CDR3 sequence: CASSSHRAETQYF. Combining the CDR3 with reference TRBV7-7 and TRBJ2-5 gives the whole variable domain GAGVSQSPRYKVTKRGQDVTLRCDPISSHATLYWYQQALGQGPEFLTYFNYEAQPDKSGLPSDRFSAERPEGSISTLTIQRTEQRDSAMYRCASSSHRAETQYFGPGTRLLVL.